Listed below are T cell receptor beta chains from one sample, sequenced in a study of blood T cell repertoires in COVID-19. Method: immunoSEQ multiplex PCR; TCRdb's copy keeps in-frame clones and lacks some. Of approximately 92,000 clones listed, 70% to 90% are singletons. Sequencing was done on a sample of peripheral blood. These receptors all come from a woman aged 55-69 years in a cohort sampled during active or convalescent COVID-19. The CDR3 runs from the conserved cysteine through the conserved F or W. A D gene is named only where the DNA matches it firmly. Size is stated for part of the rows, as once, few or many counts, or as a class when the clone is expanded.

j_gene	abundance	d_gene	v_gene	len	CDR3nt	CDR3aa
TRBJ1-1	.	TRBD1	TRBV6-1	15	TGTGCCAGCAGTGAAGCGAGGGGGCGAGGGTATGGCGCTTTCTTT	CASSEARGRGYGAFF
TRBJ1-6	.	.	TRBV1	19	TGCACCAGCAGCCAAGATCTTTCTAACTCCGGGACAGGTAATTCACCCCTCCACTTT	CTSSQDLSNSGTGNSPLHF
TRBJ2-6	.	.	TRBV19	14	TGTGCCAGTAGTAGGGGGCTTGGGGCCAACGTCCTGACTTTC	CASSRGLGANVLTF
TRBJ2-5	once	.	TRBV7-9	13	TGTGCCAGCACCAACCGAGACAGGGAGACCCAGTACTTC	CASTNRDRETQYF
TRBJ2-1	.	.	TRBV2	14	TGTGCCAGCAGAGCCGGGACTTCCTACAATGAGCAGTTCTTC	CASRAGTSYNEQFF
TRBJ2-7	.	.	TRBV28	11	TGTGCCAGCGCGGGCTCCTACGAGCAGTACTTC	CASAGSYEQYF
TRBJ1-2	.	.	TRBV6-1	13	TGTGCCAGCAGTGAAGGAGGGGGCTATGGCTACACCTTC	CASSEGGGYGYTF
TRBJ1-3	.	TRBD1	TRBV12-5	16	TGTGCTAGTGGTCCGGAAAGTAGGGGGCATGGAAACACCATATATTTT	CASGPESRGHGNTIYF
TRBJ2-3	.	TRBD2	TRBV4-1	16	TGCGCCAGCAGCCAAGCACTAGCGGGACGGACAGATACGCAGTATTTT	CASSQALAGRTDTQYF
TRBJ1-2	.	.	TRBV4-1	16	TGCGCCAGCAGCCAAGAGGGTCCCAGCCGAGGCTATGGCTACACCTTC	CASSQEGPSRGYGYTF
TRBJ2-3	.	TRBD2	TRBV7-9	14	TGTGCCAGCAGCCCGAGGACTAGGCTGGATACGCAGTATTTT	CASSPRTRLDTQYF
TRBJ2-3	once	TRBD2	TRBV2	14	TGTGCCAGCAGTGGGACTAGCGGGGGAGATACGCAGTATTTT	CASSGTSGGDTQYF
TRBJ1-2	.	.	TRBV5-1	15	TGCGCCAGCAGCCGGACATATGGAGATAACTATGGCTACACCTTC	CASSRTYGDNYGYTF
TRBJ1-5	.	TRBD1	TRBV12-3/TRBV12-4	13	TGTGCCAGCAGGGGACAGGGTATTCAGCCCCAGCATTTT	CASRGQGIQPQHF
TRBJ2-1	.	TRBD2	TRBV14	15	TGTGCCAGCAGACCAGGACTAGCGGGTTACAATGAGCAGTTCTTC	CASRPGLAGYNEQFF
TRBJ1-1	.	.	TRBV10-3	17	TGTGCCATCAGTGATCCGAGCGGGGGACCCATGAACACTGAAGCTTTCTTT	CAISDPSGGPMNTEAFF
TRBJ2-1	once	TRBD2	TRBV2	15	TGTGCCAGCAGTACTACCGGGACTAGATTCAATGAGCAGTTCTTC	CASSTTGTRFNEQFF
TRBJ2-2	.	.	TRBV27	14	TGTGCCAGCAGTCTTGAGGGCCGGGGCGGGGAGCTGTTTTTT	CASSLEGRGGELFF
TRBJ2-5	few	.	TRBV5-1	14	TGCGCCAGCAGCTTGGATCTGGGAGCGGGCCCTTGGTACTTC	CASSLDLGAGPWYF
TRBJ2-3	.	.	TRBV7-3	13	TGTGCCAGCAGCTTACTTATGGGAGCTACGCAGTATTTT	CASSLLMGATQYF
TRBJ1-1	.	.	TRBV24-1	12	TGTGCCACCAGTGATCGGACTGCTGAAGCTTTCTTT	CATSDRTAEAFF
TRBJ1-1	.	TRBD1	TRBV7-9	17	TGTGCCAGCAGGTTAGGGGTCAGGAGGGGGCTAAACACTGAAGCTTTCTTT	CASRLGVRRGLNTEAFF
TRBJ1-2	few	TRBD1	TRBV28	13	TGTGCCAGCAGTAATCGACAGGGTCGTGGCTACACCTTC	CASSNRQGRGYTF
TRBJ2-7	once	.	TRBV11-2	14	TGTGCCAGCAGCTTCAATGGGCGCACCTACGAGCAGTACTTC	CASSFNGRTYEQYF
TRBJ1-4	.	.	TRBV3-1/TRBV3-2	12	TGTGCCAGCAGCCGAGTCTCCGAAAAACTGTTTTTT	CASSRVSEKLFF
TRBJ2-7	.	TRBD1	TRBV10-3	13	TGTGCCATCGGGGACAGGGGGTCCTACGAGCAGTACTTC	CAIGDRGSYEQYF
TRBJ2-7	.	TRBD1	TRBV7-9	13	TGTGCCAGCAGCCGAGGACAGGGGTACGAGCAGTACTTC	CASSRGQGYEQYF
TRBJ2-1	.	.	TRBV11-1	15	TGTGCCAGCAGCCTTGGGGGCCGAGCCTACAATGAGCAGTTCTTC	CASSLGGRAYNEQFF
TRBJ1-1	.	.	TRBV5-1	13	TGCGCCAGCAGCTCACAGGGTCACACTGAAGCTTTCTTT	CASSSQGHTEAFF
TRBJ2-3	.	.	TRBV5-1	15	TGCGCCAGCAGCTTGGAGCCTCGGGTGGTAGATACGCAGTATTTT	CASSLEPRVVDTQYF
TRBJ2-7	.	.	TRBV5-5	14	TGTGCCAGCAGCTTGGGCACTGCTAACTACGAGCAGTACTTC	CASSLGTANYEQYF